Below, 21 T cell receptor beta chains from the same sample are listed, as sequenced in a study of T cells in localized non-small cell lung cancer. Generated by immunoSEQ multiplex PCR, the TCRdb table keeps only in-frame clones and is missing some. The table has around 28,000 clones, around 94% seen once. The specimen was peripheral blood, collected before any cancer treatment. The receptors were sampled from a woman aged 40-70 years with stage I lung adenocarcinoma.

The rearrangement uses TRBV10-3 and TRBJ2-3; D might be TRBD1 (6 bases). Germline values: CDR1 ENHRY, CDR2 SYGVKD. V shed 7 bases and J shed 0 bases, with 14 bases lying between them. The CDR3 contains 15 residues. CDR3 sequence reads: CAITVGTLSTDTQYF. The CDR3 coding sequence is TGTGCCATCACAGTCGGGACACTGAGCACAGATACGCAGTATTTT.

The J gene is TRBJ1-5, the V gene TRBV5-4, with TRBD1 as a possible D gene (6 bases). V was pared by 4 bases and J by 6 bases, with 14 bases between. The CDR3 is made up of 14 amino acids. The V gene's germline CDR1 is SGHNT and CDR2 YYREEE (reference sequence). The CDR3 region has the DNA TGTGCCAGCAGCCCGGGGGGCCAGGGTCAGCCCCAGCATTTT. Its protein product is CASSPGGQGQPQHF.

CDR3: CASSVAGADTQYF. CDR3 coding DNA: TGTGCCAGCAGCGTAGCGGGGGCAGATACGCAGTATTTT. The genes are TRBV9 and TRBJ2-3; perhaps TRBD2 as D (6 bases). V was cut by 0 bases and J by 4 bases, with 6 bases left in between. The CDR3 loop spans 13 amino acids. Germline assignment: CDR1 SGDLS and CDR2 YYNGEE.

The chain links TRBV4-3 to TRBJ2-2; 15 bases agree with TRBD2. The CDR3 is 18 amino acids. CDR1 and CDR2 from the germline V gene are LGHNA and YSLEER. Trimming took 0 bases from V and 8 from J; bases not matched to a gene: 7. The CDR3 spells CASSQEGLAGGNLGELFF. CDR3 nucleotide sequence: TGCGCCAGCAGCCAAGAGGGACTAGCGGGGGGAAATTTAGGGGAGCTGTTTTTT.

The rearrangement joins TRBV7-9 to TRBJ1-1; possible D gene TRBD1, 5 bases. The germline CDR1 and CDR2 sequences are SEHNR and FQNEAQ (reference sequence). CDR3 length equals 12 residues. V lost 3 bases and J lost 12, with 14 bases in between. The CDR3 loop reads CASSFGGKVSFF. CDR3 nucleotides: TGTGCCAGCAGCTTCGGGGGTAAAGTGTCTTTCTTT.

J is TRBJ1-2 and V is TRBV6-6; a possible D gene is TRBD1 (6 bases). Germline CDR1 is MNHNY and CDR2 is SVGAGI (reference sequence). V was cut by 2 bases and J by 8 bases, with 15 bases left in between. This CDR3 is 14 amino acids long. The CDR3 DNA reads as TGTGCCAGCAGTTACGGGGTGGGGGGCGGGGGCTACACCTTC. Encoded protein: CASSYGVGGGGYTF.

CDR3 DNA sequence: TGTGCCAGCAGTGTACGACAGGGAAATCAGCCCCAGCATTTT. Its protein product is CASSVRQGNQPQHF. The V call is TRBV2, the J call TRBJ1-5, with 7 bases lining up with TRBD1. Trimming removed 4 bases from V and 4 bases from J; junction bases left unmatched: 4. CDR1 is SNHLY, CDR2 FYNNEI, per germline. This CDR3 contains 14 residues.

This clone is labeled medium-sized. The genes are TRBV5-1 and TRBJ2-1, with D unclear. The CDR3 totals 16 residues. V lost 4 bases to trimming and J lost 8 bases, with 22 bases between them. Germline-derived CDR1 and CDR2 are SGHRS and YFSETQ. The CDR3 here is CASSLNNPSAVDEQFF. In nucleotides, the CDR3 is TGCGCCAGCAGCCTTAACAATCCTTCGGCTGTGGATGAGCAGTTCTTC.

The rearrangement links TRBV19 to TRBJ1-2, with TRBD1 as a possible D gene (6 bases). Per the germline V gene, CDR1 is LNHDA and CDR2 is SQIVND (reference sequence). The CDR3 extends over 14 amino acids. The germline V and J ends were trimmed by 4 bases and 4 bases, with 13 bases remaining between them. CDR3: CASSKQGAAYGYTF. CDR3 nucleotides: TGTGCCAGTAGTAAACAGGGCGCGGCCTATGGCTACACCTTC.

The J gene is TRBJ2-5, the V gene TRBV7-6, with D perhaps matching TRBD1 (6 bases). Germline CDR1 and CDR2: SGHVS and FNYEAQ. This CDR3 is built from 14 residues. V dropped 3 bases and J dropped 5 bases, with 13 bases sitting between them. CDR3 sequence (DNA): TGTGCCAGCAGCTTCGGGACACTGGGGGAGACCCAGTACTTC. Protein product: CASSFGTLGETQYF.

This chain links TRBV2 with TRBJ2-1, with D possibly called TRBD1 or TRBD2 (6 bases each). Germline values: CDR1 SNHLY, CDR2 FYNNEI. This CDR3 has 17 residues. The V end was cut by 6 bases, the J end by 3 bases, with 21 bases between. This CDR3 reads CASRGRGSDRNYNEQFF. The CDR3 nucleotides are TGTGCCAGCAGGGGACGGGGGTCGGACAGAAACTACAATGAGCAGTTCTTC. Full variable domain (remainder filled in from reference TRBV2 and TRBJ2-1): EPEVTQTPSHQVTQMGQEVILRCVPISNHLYFYWYRQILGQKVEFLVSFYNNEISEKSEIFDDQFSVERPDGSNFTLKIRSTKLEDSAMYFCASRGRGSDRNYNEQFFGPGTRLTVL.

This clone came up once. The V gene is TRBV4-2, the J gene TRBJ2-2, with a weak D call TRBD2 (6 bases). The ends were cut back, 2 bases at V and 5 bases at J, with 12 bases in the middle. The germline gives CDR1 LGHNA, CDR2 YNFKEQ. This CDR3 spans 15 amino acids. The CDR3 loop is CASSQWAEGTGELFF. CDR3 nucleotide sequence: TGTGCCAGCAGCCAATGGGCGGAGGGGACCGGGGAGCTGTTTTTT.

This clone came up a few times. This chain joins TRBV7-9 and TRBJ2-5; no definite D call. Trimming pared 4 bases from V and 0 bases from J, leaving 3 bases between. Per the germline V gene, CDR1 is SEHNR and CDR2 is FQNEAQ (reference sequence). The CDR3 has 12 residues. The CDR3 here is CASSWYQETQYF. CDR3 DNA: TGTGCCAGCAGCTGGTACCAAGAGACCCAGTACTTC.

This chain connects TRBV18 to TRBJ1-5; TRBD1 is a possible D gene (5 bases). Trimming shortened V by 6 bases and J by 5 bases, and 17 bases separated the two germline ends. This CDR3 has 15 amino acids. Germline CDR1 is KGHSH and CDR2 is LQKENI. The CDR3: CASSPSQGTDQPQHF. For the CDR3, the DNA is TGTGCCAGCTCCCCCTCCCAGGGAACGGATCAGCCCCAGCATTTT.

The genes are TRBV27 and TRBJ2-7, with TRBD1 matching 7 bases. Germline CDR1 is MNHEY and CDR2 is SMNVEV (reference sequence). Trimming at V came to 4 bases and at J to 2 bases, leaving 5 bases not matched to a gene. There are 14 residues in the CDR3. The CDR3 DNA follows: TGTGCCAGCAGTTGGGACAGCCGAACCTACGAGCAGTACTTC. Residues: CASSWDSRTYEQYF.

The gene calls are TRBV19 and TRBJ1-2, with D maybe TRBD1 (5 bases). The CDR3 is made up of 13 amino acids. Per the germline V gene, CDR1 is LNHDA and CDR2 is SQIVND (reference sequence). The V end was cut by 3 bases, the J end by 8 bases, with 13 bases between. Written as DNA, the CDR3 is TGTGCCAGTAGTATGAACTATGGGGACGGCTACACCTTC. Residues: CASSMNYGDGYTF.

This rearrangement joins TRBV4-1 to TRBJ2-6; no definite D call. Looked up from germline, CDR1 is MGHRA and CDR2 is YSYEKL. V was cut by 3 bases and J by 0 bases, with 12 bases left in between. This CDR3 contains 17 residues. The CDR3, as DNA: TGCGCCAGCAGCCAGGGCCTACATCGCTCTGGGGCCAACGTCCTGACTTTC. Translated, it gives CASSQGLHRSGANVLTF.

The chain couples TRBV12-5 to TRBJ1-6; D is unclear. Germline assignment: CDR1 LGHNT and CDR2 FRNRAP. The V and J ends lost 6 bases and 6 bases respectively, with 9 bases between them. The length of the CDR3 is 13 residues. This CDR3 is CASGPDGNSPLHF. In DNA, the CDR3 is TGTGCTAGTGGCCCGGACGGTAATTCACCCCTCCACTTT.

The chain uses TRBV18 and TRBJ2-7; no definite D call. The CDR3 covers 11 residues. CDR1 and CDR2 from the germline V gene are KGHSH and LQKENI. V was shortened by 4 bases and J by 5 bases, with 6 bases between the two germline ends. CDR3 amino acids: CASSLKNEQYF. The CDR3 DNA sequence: TGTGCCAGCTCACTTAAGAACGAGCAGTACTTC.

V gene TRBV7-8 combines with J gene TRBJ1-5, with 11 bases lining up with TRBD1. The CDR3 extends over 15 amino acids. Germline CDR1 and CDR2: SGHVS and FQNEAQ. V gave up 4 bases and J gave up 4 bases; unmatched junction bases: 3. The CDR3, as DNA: TGTGCCAGCAGCTCGGGACAGGGGGTAAATCAGCCCCAGCATTTT. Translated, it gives CASSSGQGVNQPQHF. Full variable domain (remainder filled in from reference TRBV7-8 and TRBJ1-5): GAGVSQSPRYKVAKRGQDVALRCDPISGHVSLFWYQQALGQGPEFLTYFQNEAQLDKSGLPSDRFFAERPEGSVSTLKIQRTQQEDSAVYLCASSSGQGVNQPQHFGDGTRLSIL.

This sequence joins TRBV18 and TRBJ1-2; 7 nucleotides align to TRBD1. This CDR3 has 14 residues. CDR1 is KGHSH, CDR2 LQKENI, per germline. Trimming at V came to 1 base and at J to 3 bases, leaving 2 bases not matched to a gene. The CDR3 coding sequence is TGTGCCAGCTCACCACAGGGGGCCGACTATGGCTACACCTTC. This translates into CASSPQGADYGYTF. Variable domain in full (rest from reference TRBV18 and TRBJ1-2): NAGVMQNPRHLVRRRGQEARLRCSPMKGHSHVYWYRQLPEEGLKFMVYLQKENIIDESGMPKERFSAEFPKEGPSILRIQQVVRGDSAAYFCASSPQGADYGYTFGSGTRLTVV.